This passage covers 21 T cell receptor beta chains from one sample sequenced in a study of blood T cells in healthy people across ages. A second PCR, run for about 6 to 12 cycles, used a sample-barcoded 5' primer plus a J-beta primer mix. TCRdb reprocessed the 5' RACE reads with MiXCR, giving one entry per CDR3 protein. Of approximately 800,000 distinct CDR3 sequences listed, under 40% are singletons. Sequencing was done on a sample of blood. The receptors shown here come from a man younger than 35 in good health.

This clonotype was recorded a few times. CDR3 sequence (DNA): TGCGCCAGCAGCAAAATCCGGGCCGACACAGATACGCAGTATTTT. This gives the protein CASSKIRADTDTQYF. This sequence joins TRBV5-1 and TRBJ2-3; D not certain. Trimming cost V 4 bases and J 2 bases, with 14 bases left between them. The CDR3 consists of 15 residues. Germline lookup yields CDR1 SGHRS and CDR2 YFSETQ.

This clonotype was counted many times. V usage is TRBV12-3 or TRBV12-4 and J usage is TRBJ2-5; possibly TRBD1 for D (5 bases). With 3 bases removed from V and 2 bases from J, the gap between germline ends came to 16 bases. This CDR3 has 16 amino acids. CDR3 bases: TGTGCCAGCAGTTTTAGACAGCAAAGACAACAAGAGACCCAGTACTTC. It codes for CASSFRQQRQQETQYF.

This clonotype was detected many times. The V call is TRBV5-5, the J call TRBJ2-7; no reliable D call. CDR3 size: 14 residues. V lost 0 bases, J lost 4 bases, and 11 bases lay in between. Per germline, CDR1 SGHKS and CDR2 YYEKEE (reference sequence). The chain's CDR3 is CASSLGQIEYEQYF. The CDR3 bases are TGTGCCAGCAGCTTGGGCCAGATTGAATACGAGCAGTACTTC.

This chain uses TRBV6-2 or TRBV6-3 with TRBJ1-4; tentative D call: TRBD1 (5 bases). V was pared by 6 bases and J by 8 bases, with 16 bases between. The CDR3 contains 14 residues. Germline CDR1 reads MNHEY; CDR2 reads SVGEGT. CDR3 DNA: TGTGCCAGCAGCACCGGGCAGAGGGACGAAAAACTGTTTTTT. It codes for CASSTGQRDEKLFF.

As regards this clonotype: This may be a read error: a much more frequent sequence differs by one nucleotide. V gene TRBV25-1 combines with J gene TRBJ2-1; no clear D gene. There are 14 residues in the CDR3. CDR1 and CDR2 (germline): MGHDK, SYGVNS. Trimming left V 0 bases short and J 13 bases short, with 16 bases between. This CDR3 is CASSEYWGFETQFF. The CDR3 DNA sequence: TGTGCCAGCAGTGAATATTGGGGATTCGAGACCCAGTTCTTC. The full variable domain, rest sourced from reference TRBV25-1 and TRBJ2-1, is EADIYQTPRYLVIGTGKKITLECSQTMGHDKMYWYQQDPGMELHLIHYSYGVNSTEKGDLSSESTVSRIRTEHFPLTLESARPSHTSQYLCASSEYWGFETQFFGPGTRLTVL.

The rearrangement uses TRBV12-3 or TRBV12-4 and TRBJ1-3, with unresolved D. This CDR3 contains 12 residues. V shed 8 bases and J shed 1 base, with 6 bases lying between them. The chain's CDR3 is CASGVSGNTIYF. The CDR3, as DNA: TGTGCCAGCGGGGTTTCTGGAAACACCATATATTTT.

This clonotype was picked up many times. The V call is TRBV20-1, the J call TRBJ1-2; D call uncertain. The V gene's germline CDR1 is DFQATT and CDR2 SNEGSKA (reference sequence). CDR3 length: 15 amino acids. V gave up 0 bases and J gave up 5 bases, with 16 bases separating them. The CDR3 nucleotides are TGCAGTGCTAGAGATCCAGGACGAGAGGCATATGGCTACACCTTC. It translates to CSARDPGREAYGYTF.

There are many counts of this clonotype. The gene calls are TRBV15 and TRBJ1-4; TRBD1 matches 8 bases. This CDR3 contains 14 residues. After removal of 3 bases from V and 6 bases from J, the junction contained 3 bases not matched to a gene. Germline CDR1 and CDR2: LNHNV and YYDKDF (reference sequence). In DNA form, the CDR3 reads TGTGCCACCAGCAGCTCAGGGGGCGATGAAAAACTGTTTTTT. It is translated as CATSSSGGDEKLFF.

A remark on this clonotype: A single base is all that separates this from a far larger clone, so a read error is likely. The CDR3 DNA is TGCAGTACTGGCACAGATACGCAGTATTTT. Protein sequence: CSTGTDTQYF. The chain uses TRBV20-1 and TRBJ2-3; D remains unclear. V gave up 8 bases and J gave up 1 base, with 4 bases separating them. This CDR3 has 10 residues. The germline V gene has CDR1 DFQATT and CDR2 SNEGSKA (reference sequence).

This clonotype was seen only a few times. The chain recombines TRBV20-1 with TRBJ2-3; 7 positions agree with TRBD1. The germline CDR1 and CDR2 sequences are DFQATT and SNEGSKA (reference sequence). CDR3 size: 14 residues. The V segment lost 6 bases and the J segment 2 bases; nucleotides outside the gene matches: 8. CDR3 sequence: CSASIGQATDTQYF. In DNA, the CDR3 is TGCAGTGCCTCCATCGGACAGGCCACAGATACGCAGTATTTT.

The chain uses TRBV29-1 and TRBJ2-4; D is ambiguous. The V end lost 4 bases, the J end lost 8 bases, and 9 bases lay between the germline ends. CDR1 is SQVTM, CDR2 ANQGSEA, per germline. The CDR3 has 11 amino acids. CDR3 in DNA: TGCAGCGTTGTTGAGTACGACATTCAGTACTTC. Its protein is CSVVEYDIQYF.

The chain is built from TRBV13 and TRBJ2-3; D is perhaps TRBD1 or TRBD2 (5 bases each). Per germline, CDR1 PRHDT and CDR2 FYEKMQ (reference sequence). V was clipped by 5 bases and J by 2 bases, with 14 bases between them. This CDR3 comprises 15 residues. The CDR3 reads CASSTRDGFTDTQYF. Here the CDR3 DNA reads TGTGCCAGCAGCACCCGGGACGGATTCACAGATACGCAGTATTTT. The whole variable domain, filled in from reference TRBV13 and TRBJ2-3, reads AAGVIQSPRHLIKEKRETATLKCYPIPRHDTVYWYQQGPGQDPQFLISFYEKMQSDKGSIPDRFSAQQFSDYHSELNMSSLELGDSALYFCASSTRDGFTDTQYFGPGTRLTVL.

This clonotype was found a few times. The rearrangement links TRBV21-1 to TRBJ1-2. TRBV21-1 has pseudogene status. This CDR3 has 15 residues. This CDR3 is CASSTGRISGYGYTF. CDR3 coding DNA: TGTGCCAGCAGCACCGGACGGATTTCGGGCTATGGCTACACCTTC.

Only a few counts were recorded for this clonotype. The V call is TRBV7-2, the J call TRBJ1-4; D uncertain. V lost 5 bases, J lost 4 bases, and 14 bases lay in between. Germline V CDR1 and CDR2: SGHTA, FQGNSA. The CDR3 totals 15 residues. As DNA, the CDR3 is TGTGCCAGCAGCCTCAGAGGGCGGGGTAATGAAAAACTGTTTTTT. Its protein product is CASSLRGRGNEKLFF.

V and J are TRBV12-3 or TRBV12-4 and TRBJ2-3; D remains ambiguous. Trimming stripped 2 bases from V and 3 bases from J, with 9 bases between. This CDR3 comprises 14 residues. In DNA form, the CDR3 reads TGTGCCAGCAGTTTAAGGCAGTTGACAGATACGCAGTATTTT. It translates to CASSLRQLTDTQYF.

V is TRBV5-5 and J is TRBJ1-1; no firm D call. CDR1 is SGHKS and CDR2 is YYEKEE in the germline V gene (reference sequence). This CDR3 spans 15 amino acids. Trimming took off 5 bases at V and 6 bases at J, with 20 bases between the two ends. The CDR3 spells CASSQTEVTSAEAFF. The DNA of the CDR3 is TGTGCCAGCAGTCAAACTGAAGTTACCAGCGCTGAAGCTTTCTTT. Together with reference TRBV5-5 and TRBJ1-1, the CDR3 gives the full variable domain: DAGVTQSPTHLIKTRGQQVTLRCSPISGHKSVSWYQQVLGQGPQFIFQYYEKEERGRGNFPDRFSARQFPNYSSELNVNALLLGDSALYLCASSQTEVTSAEAFFGQGTRLTVV.

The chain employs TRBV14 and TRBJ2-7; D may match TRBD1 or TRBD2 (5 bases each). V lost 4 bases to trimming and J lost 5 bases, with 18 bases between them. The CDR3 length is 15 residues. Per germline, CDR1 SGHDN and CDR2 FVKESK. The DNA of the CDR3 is TGTGCCAGCAGCCCCCTCGGGGCAGGGAGCGACGAGCAGTACTTC. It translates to CASSPLGAGSDEQYF.

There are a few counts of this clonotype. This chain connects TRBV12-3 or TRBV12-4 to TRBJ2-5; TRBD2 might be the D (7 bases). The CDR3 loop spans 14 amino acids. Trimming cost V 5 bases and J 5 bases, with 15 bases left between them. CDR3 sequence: CASSPTGGSETQYF. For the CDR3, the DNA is TGTGCCAGCAGTCCTACGGGGGGCTCGGAGACCCAGTACTTC.

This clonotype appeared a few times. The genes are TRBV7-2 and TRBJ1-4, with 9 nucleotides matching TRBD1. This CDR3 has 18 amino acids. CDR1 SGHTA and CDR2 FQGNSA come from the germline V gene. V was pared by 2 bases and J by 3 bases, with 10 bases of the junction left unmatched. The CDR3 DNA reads TGTGCCAGCAGCTTAAGGGGACAGGGAATTGTGTCTAATGAAAAACTGTTTTTT. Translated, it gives CASSLRGQGIVSNEKLFF.

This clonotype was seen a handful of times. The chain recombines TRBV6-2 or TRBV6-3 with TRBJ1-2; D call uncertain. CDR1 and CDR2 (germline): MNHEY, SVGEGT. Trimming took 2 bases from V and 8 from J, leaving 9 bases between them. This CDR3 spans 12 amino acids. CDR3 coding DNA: TGTGCCAGCAGTTACGTTGGTTTCGGCTACACCTTC. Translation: CASSYVGFGYTF.

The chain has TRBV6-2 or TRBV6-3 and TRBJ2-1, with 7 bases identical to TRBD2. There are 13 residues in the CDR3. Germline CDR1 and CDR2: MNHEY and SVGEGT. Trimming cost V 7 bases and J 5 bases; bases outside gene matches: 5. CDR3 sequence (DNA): TGTGCCAGCATCTCTGGGGGGGACAATGAGCAGTTCTTC. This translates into CASISGGDNEQFF.